These T cell receptor beta chains were read from a single sample in a study of shared clonotypes between healthy human individuals. Some clones are missing from TCRdb's copy, which holds only in-frame ones; the method was immunoSEQ multiplex PCR. The sample shows roughly 2.1 million clones, under 95% of them seen only once. Sequencing was performed on naive CD8+ T cells from PBMCs. The receptors were sampled from a man between 18 and 29 years old in good health. Some clones in this sample may be carry-over from other donors' samples. CDR3s include the opening cysteine and the closing phenylalanine or tryptophan. Each record gives: V gene, clone size, D gene, J gene, CDR3 DNA, CDR3 protein. D genes are given only for firm matches. Some rows mark clone size as missing; the rest say once, few, many or name a class of expanded clone.

TRBV18	.	TRBD1	TRBJ2-3	TGTGCCAGCTCACCAAGACAGGGAATCCAGGGCTCGGCAGATACGCAGTATTTT	CASSPRQGIQGSADTQYF
TRBV4-1	.	.	TRBJ2-1	TGCGCCAGCAGACCCTCTAGTGGGGGGACGCCCTACAATGAGCAGTTCTTC	CASRPSSGGTPYNEQFF
TRBV7-9	.	.	TRBJ2-1	TGTGCCAGCAGCCCGACTGGACCCAGCTCCTACAATGAGCAGTTCTTC	CASSPTGPSSYNEQFF
TRBV9	.	.	TRBJ2-1	TGTGCCAGCAGCGCGGGCTTTGATGAGCAGTTCTTC	CASSAGFDEQFF
TRBV28	.	.	TRBJ2-5	TGTGCCAGCGGGCCCCTGTACAGAATTAACCAAGAGACCCAGTACTTC	CASGPLYRINQETQYF
TRBV28	.	.	TRBJ2-7	TGTGCCAGCACACGGACCCAGGCGGGTGGTTACGAGCAGTACTTC	CASTRTQAGGYEQYF
TRBV7-6	.	.	TRBJ2-7	TGTGCCAGCAGCTCAGAACGGACAGCAACCTACGAGCAGTACTTC	CASSSERTATYEQYF
TRBV23-1	.	.	TRBJ1-5	TGCGCCAGCAGTCCGGACCTAACAGAGTATAGCAATCAGCCCCAGCATTTT	CASSPDLTEYSNQPQHF
TRBV27	.	.	TRBJ2-5	TGTGCCAGCAGTTTAGATCCCCCCGGGGACCAAGAGACCCAGTACTTC	CASSLDPPGDQETQYF
TRBV29-1	.	TRBD2	TRBJ2-5	TGCAGCGTTGATGTGGGGGGGACTCTTAGGGAGCAGTACTTC	CSVDVGGTLREQYF
TRBV27	.	.	TRBJ2-7	TGTGCCAGCCCCCGGGGGGCGGAGAGCTCCTACGAGCAGTACTTC	CASPRGAESSYEQYF
TRBV7-9	.	.	TRBJ2-2	TGTGCCAGCAGCTTAAAGGGACAATTGAACACCGGGGAGCTGTTTTTT	CASSLKGQLNTGELFF
TRBV5-1	once	.	TRBJ2-7	TGCGCCAGCAGCTTGGATAGGACCTACGAGCAGTACTTC	CASSLDRTYEQYF
TRBV4-3	.	.	TRBJ2-7	TGCGCCAGCAGCCAATCCAGGGGAGGTACCTACGAGCAGTACTTC	CASSQSRGGTYEQYF
TRBV28	.	.	TRBJ1-1	TGTGCCAGCAGTTTAGGGTGGGACACTGAAGCTTTCTTT	CASSLGWDTEAFF
TRBV30	.	.	TRBJ2-7	TGTGCCTGGAGTGGGGGGTACTCCTACGAGCAGTACTTC	CAWSGGYSYEQYF
TRBV2	.	TRBD1	TRBJ2-7	TGTGCCAGCATTTGGGACAGGGGCACCTACGAGCAGTACTTC	CASIWDRGTYEQYF
TRBV2	.	TRBD1	TRBJ1-5	TGTGCCAGCAGTCCGGACAGGGGGAATCAGCCCCAGCATTTT	CASSPDRGNQPQHF
TRBV19	.	.	TRBJ2-7	TGTGCCAGTAGTAGCCGGACAACCTACGAGCAGTACTTC	CASSSRTTYEQYF
TRBV7-8	.	.	TRBJ2-1	TGTGCCAGCAGCCCCGGGACCAATGAGCAGTTCTTC	CASSPGTNEQFF
TRBV28	.	TRBD1	TRBJ2-6	TGTGCCAGCAGTACGGCCTTTCCCGGGACAGGCCACTCTGGGGCCAACGTCCTGACTTTC	CASSTAFPGTGHSGANVLTF
TRBV10-3	.	.	TRBJ2-3	TGTGCCATCAGTGATCACAGCACAGATACGCAGTATTTT	CAISDHSTDTQYF
TRBV11-3	.	.	TRBJ1-3	TGTGCCAGCAGCTTGCAGCATCCCCGCTCTGGAAACACCATATATTTT	CASSLQHPRSGNTIYF
TRBV7-9	.	.	TRBJ2-5	TGTGCCAGCAGTCCTACCCCGGCAGAGACCCAGTACTTC	CASSPTPAETQYF
TRBV9	.	TRBD1	TRBJ2-3	TGTGCCAGCAGCCTCGACAGGGCAGATACGCAGTATTTT	CASSLDRADTQYF